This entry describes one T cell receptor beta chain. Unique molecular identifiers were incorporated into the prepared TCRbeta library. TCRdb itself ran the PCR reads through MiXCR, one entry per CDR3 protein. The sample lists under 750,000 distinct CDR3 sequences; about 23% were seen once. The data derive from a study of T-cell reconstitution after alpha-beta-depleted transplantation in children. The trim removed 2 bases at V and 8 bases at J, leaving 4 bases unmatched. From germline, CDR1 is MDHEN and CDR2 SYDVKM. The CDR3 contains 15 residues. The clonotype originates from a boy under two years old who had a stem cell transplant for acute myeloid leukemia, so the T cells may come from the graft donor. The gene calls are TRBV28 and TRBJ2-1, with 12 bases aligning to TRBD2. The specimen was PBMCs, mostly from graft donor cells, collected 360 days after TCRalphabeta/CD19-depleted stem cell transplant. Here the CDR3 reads CASSLTLAGGYEQFF. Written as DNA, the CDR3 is TGTGCCAGCAGTTTAACCCTAGCGGGGGGGTATGAGCAGTTCTTC.